These 12 T cell receptor beta chains were sequenced from one sample in a study of CD8 T cells in ankylosing spondylitis listed by TCRdb under 2017. The library was generated by 5' RACE. The instrument given in TCRdb is Illumina HiSeq 2500. TCRdb cleaned the public reads at Q25 with fastp, built clones with MiXCR and kept in-frame beta chains. CDR3 protein duplicates are merged, each entry listing the most common genes and DNA. Within this sample are some 250,000 distinct CDR3 sequences, with over 8.5% of them counted one time only. Of the sample, nearly 7% falls within the top ten clones. The sample taken for sequencing was blood, either unsorted or a sorted T cell fraction (not recorded which). These receptors were taken from a male donor with ankylosing spondylitis or in good health (not recorded which).

This clonotype was seen just once. Just one base apart from a much larger clone, this may be a read error. The gene calls are TRBV29-1 and TRBJ2-1; 8 bases agree with TRBD2. The CDR3 is 13 residues long. Germline CDR1 SQVTM, CDR2 ANQGSEA. The CDR3 protein is CSASGGDYNEHFF. For the CDR3, the DNA is TGCAGCGCCTCGGGGGGGGATTACAATGAGCACTTCTTC.

In its sample, this clonotype was seen a few times. The chain is built from TRBV18 and TRBJ1-1, with 7 bases aligning to TRBD1. The V gene's germline CDR1 is KGHSH and CDR2 LQKENI. The CDR3 spans 14 residues. V trimming: 5 bases; J trimming: 9 bases; junction bases outside the gene matches: 12. For the CDR3, the DNA is TGTGCCAGCTCAGCCCCTGGGGGGGACAGCAAAGCTTTCTTT. Translated: CASSAPGGDSKAFF. The whole variable domain, remainder taken from reference TRBV18 and TRBJ1-1, is NAGVMQNPRHLVRRRGQEARLRCSPMKGHSHVYWYRQLPEEGLKFMVYLQKENIIDESGMPKERFSAEFPKEGPSILRIQQVVRGDSAAYFCASSAPGGDSKAFFGQGTRLTVV.

J is TRBJ2-3 and V is TRBV30; D might be TRBD2 (6 bases). Trimming removed 5 bases at V and 0 bases at J, with 9 bases between. Germline-derived CDR1 and CDR2 are GTSNPN and SVGIG (reference sequence). The CDR3 consists of 13 residues. The CDR3, as DNA: TGTGCCTGGTCAAGCGGGAGCACAGATACGCAGTATTTT. This translates into CAWSSGSTDTQYF.

This clonotype was counted at least ten times. The chain joins TRBV7-9 to TRBJ1-5; D is possibly TRBD1 (6 bases). CDR3 length: 15 amino acids. Trimming stripped 5 bases from V and 7 bases from J, with 18 bases between. Germline V gives CDR1 SEHNR, CDR2 FQNEAQ (reference sequence). CDR3 nucleotide sequence: TGTGCCAGCAGCCCAAGGAGGACCCAGGGGCAGCCCCAGCATTTT. Translation gives CASSPRRTQGQPQHF.

This clonotype appeared many times. The chain has TRBV5-1 and TRBJ1-3; no clear D gene. The CDR3 sequence is 16 residues long. Germline CDR1 SGHRS, CDR2 YFSETQ. V lost 0 bases, J lost 8 bases, and 18 bases lay in between. The CDR3 spells CASSLGSWTDGDTIYF. CDR3 in DNA: TGCGCCAGCAGCTTGGGGTCCTGGACGGACGGGGACACCATATATTTT.

Many counts were recorded for this clonotype. The chain carries TRBV5-1 and TRBJ2-1; TRBD1 matches 8 bases. Germline assignment: CDR1 SGHRS and CDR2 YFSETQ. CDR3 length equals 14 residues. With V trimmed by 0 bases and J by 8 bases, 4 bases remained unmatched. CDR3 amino acids: CASSLADRVDEQFF. CDR3 sequence (DNA): TGCGCCAGCAGCTTGGCGGACAGGGTGGATGAGCAGTTCTTC.

This clonotype was found many times. The CDR3 DNA reads TGTGCCAGCTCACCCATTGGGGGTAGCGGGGTCCGCTCCTACAATGAGCAGTTCTTC. This encodes CASSPIGGSGVRSYNEQFF. The V and J genes are TRBV18 and TRBJ2-1; 8 bases are a match to TRBD2. CDR3 length: 19 amino acids. V lost 3 bases and J lost 0; bases outside the gene matches: 13. The germline V gene encodes CDR1 KGHSH and CDR2 LQKENI.

This clonotype was seen a few times. This rearrangement joins TRBV7-2 to TRBJ2-2, with D possibly being TRBD2 (6 bases). V shed 5 bases and J shed 2 bases, with 15 bases lying between them. Looked up from germline, CDR1 is SGHTA and CDR2 is FQGNSA. The CDR3 covers 16 residues. The CDR3 sequence: CASSPPRRGNTGELFF. CDR3 nucleotides: TGTGCCAGCAGCCCCCCCAGGCGGGGTAACACCGGGGAGCTGTTTTTT.

As regards this clonotype: A much larger clone differs from this one at a single base, so this may be a read error. CDR3 bases: TGTGCCAGCAGCCGCTGGACTAGCGGGAGAGAGACCCTGTACTTC. This codes for CASSRWTSGRETLYF. The rearrangement links TRBV3-1 to TRBJ2-5, with 13 bases aligning to TRBD2. This CDR3 contains 15 residues. Germline loops: CDR1 LGHDT, CDR2 YNNKEL (reference sequence).

This clonotype was observed many times. The rearrangement joins TRBV7-2 to TRBJ1-6, with D uncertain. Germline loops: CDR1 SGHTA, CDR2 FQGNSA. Between the trimmed V and J ends, which lost 5 bases and 5 bases, there was a span of 7 bases. The CDR3 covers 13 residues. CDR3 bases: TGTGCCAGCAGCCCCGCTAATAATTCACCCCTCCACTTT. As protein: CASSPANNSPLHF.

This clonotype was counted ten times or more. This chain joins TRBV7-6 and TRBJ2-5; 7 bases map to TRBD1. V dropped 2 bases and J dropped 4; count of bases not matched to a gene: 7. The CDR3 spans 15 residues. Germline assignment: CDR1 SGHVS and CDR2 FNYEAQ. The CDR3 sequence: CASSLNVAGGETQYF. The CDR3 DNA is TGTGCCAGCAGCTTAAATGTAGCAGGGGGAGAGACCCAGTACTTC.

The rearrangement joins TRBV20-1 to TRBJ1-5; possibly TRBD1 for D (5 bases). Between the trimmed V and J ends, which lost 3 bases and 4 bases, there was a span of 13 bases. The CDR3 contains 14 residues. Per the germline V gene, CDR1 is DFQATT and CDR2 is SNEGSKA (reference sequence). Here the CDR3 reads CSASLGPRNQPQHF. The CDR3 DNA sequence: TGCAGTGCTAGCCTGGGACCCCGAAATCAGCCCCAGCATTTT.